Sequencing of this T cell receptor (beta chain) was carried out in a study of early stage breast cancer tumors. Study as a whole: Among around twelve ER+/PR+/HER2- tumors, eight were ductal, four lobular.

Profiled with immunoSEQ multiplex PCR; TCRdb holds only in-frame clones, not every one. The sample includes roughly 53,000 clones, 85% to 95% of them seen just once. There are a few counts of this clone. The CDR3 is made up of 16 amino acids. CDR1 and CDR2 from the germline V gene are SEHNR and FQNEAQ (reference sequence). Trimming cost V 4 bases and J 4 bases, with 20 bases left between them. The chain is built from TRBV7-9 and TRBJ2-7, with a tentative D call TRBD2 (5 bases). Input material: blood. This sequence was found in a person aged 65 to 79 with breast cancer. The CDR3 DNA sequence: TGTGCCAGCAGCTCTCGCCGCAGCGGACCAGGTTACGAGCAGTACTTC. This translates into CASSSRRSGPGYEQYF.